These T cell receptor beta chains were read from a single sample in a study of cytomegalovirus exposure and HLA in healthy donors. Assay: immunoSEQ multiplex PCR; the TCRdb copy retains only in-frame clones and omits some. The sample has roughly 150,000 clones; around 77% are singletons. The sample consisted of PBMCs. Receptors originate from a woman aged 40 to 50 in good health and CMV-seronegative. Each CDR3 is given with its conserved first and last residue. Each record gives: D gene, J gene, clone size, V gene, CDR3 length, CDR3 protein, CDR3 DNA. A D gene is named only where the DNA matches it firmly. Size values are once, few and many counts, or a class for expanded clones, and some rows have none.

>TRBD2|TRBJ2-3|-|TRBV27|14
CASSPSGTTDTQYF
TGTGCCAGCAGTCCAAGCGGGACCACAGATACGCAGTATTTT
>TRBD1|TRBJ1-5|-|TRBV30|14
CAWSLDRGGQPQHF
TGTGCCTGGAGCCTCGACAGGGGAGGTCAGCCCCAGCATTTT
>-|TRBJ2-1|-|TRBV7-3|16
CASSLTGTAGVDEQFF
TGTGCCAGCAGCTTAACAGGTACAGCGGGTGTGGATGAGCAGTTCTTC
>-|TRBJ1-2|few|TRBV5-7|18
CASSLAGQGLGSSYGYTF
TGTGCCAGCAGCTTGGCCGGGCAGGGGCTAGGATCAAGCTATGGCTACACCTTC
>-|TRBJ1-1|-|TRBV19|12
CASSTTLRVAFF
TGTGCCAGTAGTACTACCCTCAGGGTGGCTTTCTTT
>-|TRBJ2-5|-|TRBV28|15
CASSPHGEEGETQYF
TGTGCCAGCAGTCCCCATGGGGAAGAGGGAGAGACCCAGTACTTC
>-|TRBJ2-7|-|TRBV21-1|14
CASRRTGEKSEQYF
TGTGCCAGCAGACGGACAGGGGAAAAAAGCGAGCAGTACTTC
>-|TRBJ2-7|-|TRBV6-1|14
CASSEGGGRSEQYF
TGTGCCAGCAGTGAAGGAGGAGGGAGAAGCGAGCAGTACTTC
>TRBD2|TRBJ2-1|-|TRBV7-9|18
CASSLGTSGRRASNEQFF
TGTGCCAGCAGCTTAGGGACTAGCGGGAGACGGGCGTCCAATGAGCAGTTCTTC
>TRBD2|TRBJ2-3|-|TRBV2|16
CASSVVAGGPGDTQYF
TGTGCCAGCAGTGTCGTAGCGGGAGGGCCAGGAGATACGCAGTATTTT
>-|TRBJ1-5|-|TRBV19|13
CASSIQDNQPQHF
TGTGCCAGTAGTATTCAGGACAATCAGCCCCAGCATTTT